Below, 17 T cell receptor beta chains from the same sample are listed, as sequenced in a study of blood T cell repertoires in COVID-19. Using immunoSEQ multiplex PCR, the repertoire was profiled, and TCRdb retains in-frame clones only, with some absent. Of about 160,000 clones in the sample, more than 65% were seen once. Sample: peripheral blood. These receptors all come from a woman in her sixties with COVID-19, enrolled during active disease.

Only one count was recorded for this clone. The J gene is TRBJ1-6, the V gene TRBV7-2, with D hard to call. The V gene lost 1 base and the J gene lost 5 bases, with 21 bases spanning the gap. Germline V CDR1 and CDR2: SGHTA, FQGNSA. This CDR3 comprises 19 residues. CDR3 bases: TGTGCCAGCAGCTTAGGACTCCTCGAATCCTCTCCGAATAATTCACCCCTCCACTTT. It specifies CASSLGLLESSPNNSPLHF.

V usage is TRBV12-3 or TRBV12-4 and J usage is TRBJ1-2, with TRBD1 as a possible D gene (5 bases). Trimming removed 1 base at V and 4 bases at J, with 7 bases between. CDR3 length equals 13 residues. The CDR3 DNA reads TGTGCCAGCAGTTTAGGGGGCGGCTATGGCTACACCTTC. Translation gives CASSLGGGYGYTF.

A single count supports this clone. The genes are TRBV2 and TRBJ1-5; D unclear. The V gene's germline CDR1 is SNHLY and CDR2 FYNNEI. The CDR3 runs to 17 residues. The V end lost 1 base, the J end lost 0 bases, and 13 bases lay between the germline ends. The CDR3 protein is CASSEDAGFYSNQPQHF. The CDR3 DNA is TGTGCCAGCAGTGAAGACGCAGGCTTTTATAGCAATCAGCCCCAGCATTTT. The full variable domain, with the rest looked up from reference TRBV2 and TRBJ1-5, is EPEVTQTPSHQVTQMGQEVILRCVPISNHLYFYWYRQILGQKVEFLVSFYNNEISEKSEIFDDQFSVERPDGSNFTLKIRSTKLEDSAMYFCASSEDAGFYSNQPQHFGDGTRLSIL.

This chain uses TRBV11-3 with TRBJ2-3, with TRBD1 matching over 8 bases. J was trimmed by 1 base and V by 6 bases; bases with no gene match: 15. The CDR3 loop spans 18 amino acids. The germline V gene has CDR1 SGHNT and CDR2 YENEEA. The CDR3 spells CASSSYSGGEFGTDTQYF. The CDR3 region has the DNA TGTGCCAGCAGTTCCTACTCAGGGGGCGAGTTCGGCACAGATACGCAGTATTTT.

The chain uses TRBV25-1 and TRBJ2-3; TRBD2 aligns across 9 bases. Per the germline V gene, CDR1 is MGHDK and CDR2 is SYGVNS. Trimming removed 6 bases from V and 3 bases from J; junction bases left unmatched: 10. The CDR3 extends over 16 amino acids. The CDR3 coding sequence is TGTGCCAGCAGCCCCAGGGGGGGACTAGCAACAGATACGCAGTATTTT. Its protein is CASSPRGGLATDTQYF.

The chain has TRBV11-2 and TRBJ2-4; TRBD2 agrees at 8 bases. With V trimmed by 5 bases and J by 3 bases, 12 bases remained unmatched. The CDR3 totals 17 residues. The germline gives CDR1 SGHAT, CDR2 FQNNGV. CDR3: CASSAGGRGDGKNIQYF. The CDR3 DNA is TGTGCCAGCAGCGCGGGGGGTAGGGGAGATGGCAAAAACATTCAGTACTTC.

This rearrangement joins TRBV19 to TRBJ1-5; D gene unclear. V shed 0 bases and J shed 3 bases, with 12 bases lying between them. The CDR3 totals 16 residues. CDR1 and CDR2 from the germline V gene are LNHDA and SQIVND (reference sequence). CDR3 region: CASSIDAATVNQPQHF. Here the CDR3 DNA reads TGTGCCAGTAGTATAGATGCCGCTACCGTCAATCAGCCCCAGCATTTT.

The CDR3 protein is CASSQELAKNIQYF. CDR3 nucleotides: TGTGCCAGCAGCCAAGAACTAGCCAAAAACATTCAGTACTTC. The chain uses TRBV4-2 and TRBJ2-4; D is unclear. The V and J ends lost 0 bases and 0 bases respectively, with 3 bases between them. Germline V gene sequence: CDR1 LGHNA, CDR2 YNFKEQ. This CDR3 comprises 14 residues.

The V gene is TRBV2, the J gene TRBJ1-4, with 9 bases lining up with TRBD1. The ends lost 6 bases at V and 10 bases at J; junction bases unmatched: 9. Germline lookup yields CDR1 SNHLY and CDR2 FYNNEI. The CDR3 spans 14 residues. The CDR3 sequence: CASRATKQGAKLFF. The CDR3, as DNA: TGTGCCAGCAGGGCTACAAAACAGGGGGCAAAACTGTTTTTT.

The CDR3 DNA sequence: TGTGCCAGCAGCTCCGGGACAGACGCCTATGGCTACACCTTC. Translation: CASSSGTDAYGYTF. The rearrangement uses TRBV7-9 and TRBJ1-2; 7 positions match TRBD1. This CDR3 has 14 residues. Unmatched junction bases numbered 6, after V lost 4 bases and J lost 4 bases. Looked up from germline, CDR1 is SEHNR and CDR2 is FQNEAQ (reference sequence).

This chain uses TRBV7-6 with TRBJ1-6, with TRBD1 as a possible D gene (6 bases). The CDR3 consists of 15 residues. Germline CDR1 reads SGHVS; CDR2 reads FNYEAQ. V was trimmed by 1 base and J by 10 bases, leaving 14 bases between them. CDR3 region: CASSLGGRGKSPLHF. The DNA of the CDR3 is TGTGCCAGCAGCTTAGGAGGCAGGGGTAAATCACCCCTCCACTTT.

This chain uses TRBV5-8 with TRBJ2-7; TRBD2 matches 7 bases. There are 13 residues in the CDR3. V lost 4 bases to trimming and J lost 3 bases; unmatched junction nucleotides: 4. Germline V gives CDR1 SGHTS, CDR2 YDEGEE. The CDR3 is CASSTGTNYEQYF. The DNA of the CDR3 is TGTGCCAGCAGCACCGGGACTAACTACGAGCAGTACTTC.

The gene calls are TRBV9 and TRBJ2-3; the match to TRBD2 covers 12 bases. Germline-derived CDR1 and CDR2 are SGDLS and YYNGEE. Trimming took 0 bases from V and 2 from J; bases not matched to a gene: 7. The CDR3 consists of 18 residues. The CDR3 is CASSVAVTSGRYTDTQYF. The CDR3 nucleotides read TGTGCCAGCAGCGTAGCGGTCACTAGCGGGAGGTACACAGATACGCAGTATTTT.

This chain joins TRBV28 and TRBJ2-3; 9 bases align to TRBD2. The CDR3 consists of 14 residues. Germline V gives CDR1 MDHEN, CDR2 SYDVKM. After removal of 5 bases from V and 3 bases from J, the junction contained 3 bases not matched to a gene. CDR3 in DNA: TGTGCCAGCAGTCTTAGCGGGAGTACAGATACGCAGTATTTT. Translating it yields CASSLSGSTDTQYF.

The chain recombines TRBV5-1 with TRBJ2-3; a possible D gene is TRBD2 (6 bases). Trimming left V 1 base short and J 3 bases short, with 12 bases between. CDR3 size: 15 residues. Germline CDR1 SGHRS, CDR2 YFSETQ. CDR3 loop: CASSLRVAETDTQYF. The CDR3 DNA reads as TGCGCCAGCAGCTTGAGGGTAGCGGAGACAGATACGCAGTATTTT.

V and J are TRBV30 and TRBJ1-1; D possibly corresponds to TRBD1 (5 bases). Germline loops: CDR1 GTSNPN, CDR2 SVGIG (reference sequence). The CDR3 extends over 14 amino acids. V was cut by 4 bases and J by 0 bases, with 12 bases left in between. CDR3 DNA: TGTGCCTGGAACAGAAGACAGATGAACACTGAAGCTTTCTTT. Protein product: CAWNRRQMNTEAFF.

The chain has TRBV21-1 and TRBJ2-1; TRBD2 reflects the table's D call only, with no check against the DNA. TRBV21-1 is labeled a pseudogene. This CDR3 is built from 18 residues. The CDR3 here is CASSKVATSGGVYNEQFF. CDR3 in DNA: TGTGCCAGCAGCAAAGTGGCGACTAGCGGGGGCGTCTACAATGAGCAGTTCTTC.